This is a list of T cell receptor beta chains from one sample in a study of cytomegalovirus exposure and HLA in healthy donors. Sequencing was performed with immunoSEQ multiplex PCR; in TCRdb, only in-frame clones are kept and a portion is missing. In the table there are roughly 180,000 clones, less than 85% of which are singletons. Sequencing was performed on PBMCs. The receptors were sampled from a male donor in good health and CMV-seronegative. CDR3s include the opening cysteine and the closing phenylalanine or tryptophan. The D gene is left open where the match is weak. Clone size, where shown, is once, few, many, or a class for clones that have expanded.

j_gene: TRBJ1-1; d_gene: NA; abundance: NA; v_gene: TRBV27; CDR3aa: CASSIGGNTEAFF; CDR3nt: TGTGCCAGCAGTATAGGCGGGAACACTGAAGCTTTCTTT
j_gene: TRBJ2-1; d_gene: NA; abundance: few; v_gene: TRBV27; CDR3aa: CASSFPGLHNEQFF; CDR3nt: TGTGCCAGCAGTTTCCCAGGCTTACACAATGAGCAGTTCTTC
j_gene: TRBJ2-7; d_gene: TRBD1; abundance: NA; v_gene: TRBV6-5; CDR3aa: CASSYSWTGRYEQYF; CDR3nt: TGTGCCAGCAGTTACTCGTGGACAGGGCGCTACGAGCAGTACTTC
j_gene: TRBJ1-2; d_gene: TRBD1; abundance: NA; v_gene: TRBV27; CDR3aa: CASSPTGGGYTF; CDR3nt: TGTGCCAGCAGTCCCACAGGGGGTGGCTACACCTTC
j_gene: TRBJ2-1; d_gene: NA; abundance: NA; v_gene: TRBV7-3; CDR3aa: CASSLGPSVVNEQFF; CDR3nt: TGTGCCAGCAGCTTAGGGCCTAGCGTAGTGAATGAGCAGTTCTTC
j_gene: TRBJ2-2; d_gene: NA; abundance: once; v_gene: TRBV19; CDR3aa: CASSPTGANTGELFF; CDR3nt: TGTGCCAGTAGTCCCACAGGTGCTAACACCGGGGAGCTGTTTTTT
j_gene: TRBJ2-2; d_gene: NA; abundance: NA; v_gene: TRBV9; CDR3aa: CASSLSQGLRTGELFF; CDR3nt: TGTGCCAGCAGCCTAAGCCAGGGGCTGCGGACCGGGGAGCTGTTTTTT
j_gene: TRBJ2-3; d_gene: TRBD2; abundance: NA; v_gene: TRBV27; CDR3aa: CASSLLAPSGSTDTQYF; CDR3nt: TGTGCCAGCAGTCTTTTGGCCCCTAGCGGGAGCACAGATACGCAGTATTTT
j_gene: TRBJ2-2; d_gene: TRBD2; abundance: NA; v_gene: TRBV19; CDR3aa: CASSIGLREVTGELFF; CDR3nt: TGTGCCAGTAGTATCGGGCTGCGGGAGGTCACCGGGGAGCTGTTTTTT
j_gene: TRBJ2-7; d_gene: TRBD2; abundance: NA; v_gene: TRBV28; CDR3aa: CASSSPGLAGRSYEQYF; CDR3nt: TGTGCCAGCAGTTCCCCGGGACTAGCGGGACGCTCCTACGAGCAGTACTTC
j_gene: TRBJ2-7; d_gene: NA; abundance: NA; v_gene: TRBV28; CDR3aa: CASSFPDTAYGQYF; CDR3nt: TGTGCCAGCAGTTTCCCGGACACGGCCTACGGGCAGTACTTC
j_gene: TRBJ2-3; d_gene: TRBD2; abundance: NA; v_gene: TRBV9; CDR3aa: CASSVDSGGVSFTQYF; CDR3nt: TGTGCCAGCAGCGTAGACAGCGGGGGGGTGTCGTTTACGCAGTATTTT
j_gene: TRBJ1-3; d_gene: TRBD1; abundance: once; v_gene: TRBV28; CDR3aa: CASAPGDRRGNTIYF; CDR3nt: TGTGCCAGCGCCCCCGGGGACAGACGAGGAAACACCATATATTTT
j_gene: TRBJ1-2; d_gene: NA; abundance: NA; v_gene: TRBV7-9; CDR3aa: CASSLQGIPNYGYTF; CDR3nt: TGTGCCAGCAGCTTACAGGGGATTCCTAACTATGGCTACACCTTC
j_gene: TRBJ1-1; d_gene: NA; abundance: NA; v_gene: TRBV10-1; CDR3aa: CASSPGTLTEAFF; CDR3nt: TGCGCCAGCAGTCCCGGGACTCTCACTGAAGCTTTCTTT
j_gene: TRBJ2-3; d_gene: TRBD2; abundance: NA; v_gene: TRBV6-1; CDR3aa: CASSRSSGGTDTQYF; CDR3nt: TGTGCCAGCAGCCGGAGTAGCGGGGGCACAGATACGCAGTATTTT
j_gene: TRBJ2-7; d_gene: TRBD1; abundance: NA; v_gene: TRBV5-8; CDR3aa: CASSLVRGSGEQYF; CDR3nt: TGTGCCAGCAGCTTGGTCAGGGGGAGTGGCGAGCAGTACTTC
j_gene: TRBJ1-1; d_gene: TRBD1; abundance: few; v_gene: TRBV6-1; CDR3aa: CASSRQGIVAEAFF; CDR3nt: TGTGCCAGCAGTAGACAGGGTATCGTCGCTGAAGCTTTCTTT
j_gene: TRBJ2-7; d_gene: TRBD2; abundance: NA; v_gene: TRBV29-1; CDR3aa: CSAGGGSYEQYF; CDR3nt: TGCAGCGCCGGGGGAGGGTCCTACGAGCAGTACTTC